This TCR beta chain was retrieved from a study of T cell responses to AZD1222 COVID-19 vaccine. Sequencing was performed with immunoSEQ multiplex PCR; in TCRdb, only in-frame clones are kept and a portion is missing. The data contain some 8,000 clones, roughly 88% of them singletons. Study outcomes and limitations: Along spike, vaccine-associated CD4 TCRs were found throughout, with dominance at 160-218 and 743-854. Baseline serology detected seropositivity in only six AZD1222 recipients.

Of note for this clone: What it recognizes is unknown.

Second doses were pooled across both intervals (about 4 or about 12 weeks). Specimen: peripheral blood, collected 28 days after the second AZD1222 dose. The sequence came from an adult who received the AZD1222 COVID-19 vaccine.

CDR3 nucleotides: TGTGCCAGCGCCTCGATGCTGACTAGCGGCGGTACGCAGTATTTT. Translated, it gives CASASMLTSGGTQYF. The rearrangement links TRBV27 to TRBJ2-3; the match to TRBD2 covers 9 bases. The J segment lost 8 bases and the V segment lost 8 bases, leaving 14 bases of the junction unmatched. Germline values: CDR1 MNHEY, CDR2 SMNVEV (reference sequence). The CDR3 runs to 15 residues.